The T cell receptor beta chain under discussion was sequenced for a study of shared clonotypes between healthy human individuals (dated by TCRdb to 2018 to 2020). Regarding the complete study: The cohort included a few men and a couple of women between 18 and 49 years of age. Different laboratories and diverse techniques were used to prepare libraries and sequence TCR repertoires, to increase sequencing depth and limit assay-specific biases. For each donor, CD4 naive and CD4 memory were each given three plates, CD8 naive was given two plates, and CD8 memory was given one plate. Each donor's leukapheresis produced roughly between about 0.8 and 10 billion PBMCs. Blood TCR repertoires of five healthy adults were deeply sequenced to estimate repertoire size and the extent of clonotype sharing between individuals.

Study-level results and caveats: Naive subsets generally had larger estimated clonotype richness than memory subsets. Rarefaction of sorted-subset datasets indicated incomplete sequencing despite the large sequencing depth. Only blood was sampled, and tissue TCR repertoires likely differ from those in blood. Across a few donors, around 5% of naive CD4, over 3% of naive CD8, 2.3% of memory CD4, and under 0.45% of memory CD8 clonotypes were shared. Compared with non-shared clonotypes, the clonotypes found in all four sorted-subset donors had higher generation probabilities. Because the study included only a small number of donors, the genetic and exposure-history diversity represented was limited. Based on pairwise subsampling, the degree of clonotype sharing among donors was expected to be affected by sequencing depth.

A note on this clone: Its antigen target is currently unknown. There are no base qualities to consult, and no much larger clone falls within one base.

CDR1 MRHNA and CDR2 SNTAGT were looked up in the germline V gene. The CDR3 spans 14 residues, from the cysteine through the phenylalanine. The only DNA kept is the CDR3, 42 bases in frame from the first base. Relative to germline, V is 5 bases shorter and J is 9 bases shorter, with 17 bases between their ends. The donors were healthy, HIV-negative adults with no recently reported acute infections or vaccinations. Every donor was a Caucasian adult residing in Nashville, Tennessee, USA. CD4+ T cells were enriched by magnetic negative selection, after which naive cells were positively selected on CD45RA and the negative fraction was taken as the memory subset. Blood was obtained by leukapheresis, after which PBMCs were separated by Ficoll-Histopaque density gradient centrifugation and cryopreserved in liquid nitrogen vapor phase. Analytical flow cytometry was used to check the purity and quantity of each magnetically sorted T cell population. Each sorted fraction had its genomic DNA isolated and then quantified by UV absorbance on a Nanodrop 2000c.

Using the deep immunoSEQ assay, TCR CDR3 regions were amplified from genomic DNA by multiplex PCR. For each cell subset, the extracted genomic DNA was distributed evenly across all wells of several immunoSEQ 96-well plates, and each plate served as one replicate. For sorted subsets, around 200 ng genomic DNA, equal to 30,000 to 35,000 T cell genomes, was loaded into each replicate PCR. Purified libraries were measured with a Qubit 3.0 fluorometer, size-checked on a Bioanalyzer 2100, and measured again with the KAPA Library Quantification kit. Every immunoSEQ 96-well plate was sequenced on a separate single-read 150-cycle Illumina NextSeq 550 flow cell. In the paper's pipeline: Because only junctional sequences without quality scores were contained in the immunoSEQ output, filtering matching that applied to full-length reads could not be performed. Sequences were annotated with PyIR, a Python wrapper for IgBLAST v1.9, and V/J genes and CDR3 were assigned using IMGT germline references. Reads with weak V/J assignments (E-value above 1e-6), missing CDR3, stop codons, out-of-frame junctions, or ambiguous translated residues were removed. V3J clonotypes were defined as sequences sharing an identical inferred V gene, J gene, and CDR3 amino acid sequence. To compute the percentage overlap between repertoires, the number of shared unique clonotypes was divided by the size of the smaller repertoire. Three approaches were used to assess repertoire richness: RTK rarefaction, the Chao1 estimator, and Recon v2.1 estimates of unobserved clonotypes. Generation probabilities were computed with OLGA for all TCRbeta clonotypes obtained by the gDNA method from several donors. TCRdb provides this immuneACCESS table in a form limited to in-frame rearrangements. Some clones are lacking; in checked studies, under half of them reflect an unresolved V gene, and why the rest are absent is not known. The V and J calls and clone size come from that table; D and trimming were worked out from the DNA. This sample lists millions of clones; roughly 92% were detected once. The top ten constitute more than 0.12% of the sample.

Recombination joined TRBV6-4 with TRBJ2-1; the D segment is perhaps TRBD1 or TRBD2, each sharing 6 matched bases. The sample consisted of naive CD4+ T cells sorted from blood. The cell subset or site label, as the study defines it: CD45RA+ positively selected. The sequence was collected from a man between 18 and 35 years old in good health. This receptor carries the CDR3 CASSLSVGGSEQFF. The DNA is TGTGCCAGCAGTCTTAGCGTCGGGGGCAGTGAGCAGTTCTTC.